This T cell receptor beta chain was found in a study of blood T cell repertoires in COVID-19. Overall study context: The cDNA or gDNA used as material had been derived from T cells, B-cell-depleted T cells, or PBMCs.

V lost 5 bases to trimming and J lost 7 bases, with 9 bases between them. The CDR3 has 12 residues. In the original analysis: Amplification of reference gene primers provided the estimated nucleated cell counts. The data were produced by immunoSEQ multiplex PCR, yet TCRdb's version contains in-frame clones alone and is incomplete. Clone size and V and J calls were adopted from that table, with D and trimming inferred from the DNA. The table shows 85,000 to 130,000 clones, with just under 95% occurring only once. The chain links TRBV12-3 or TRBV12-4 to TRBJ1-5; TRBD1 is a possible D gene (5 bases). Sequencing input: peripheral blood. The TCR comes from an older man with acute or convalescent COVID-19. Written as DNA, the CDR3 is TGTGCCAGCAGTCACCGGGGGCAGCCCCAGCATTTT. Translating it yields CASSHRGQPQHF.